Listed here is a single T cell receptor (beta chain). What it recognizes is unknown. This sample is part of a study of breast tumors, draining lymph nodes, adjacent tissues. This CDR3 contains 15 residues. The V end was cut by 2 bases, the J end by 0 bases, with 11 bases between. Germline CDR1 GTSNPN, CDR2 SVGIG (reference sequence). Study-wide findings and caveats: Findings are consistent with lymph node origin and intratumoral expansion of most tumor T cells. Tumor TCR diversity was below lymph nodes but above nontumor tissue. Luminal-like breast cancer showed significantly greater tumor-nontumor repertoire similarity than basal-like breast cancer did. The lymph node origin of tumor T cells was framed as consistent with a hypothesis, not demonstrated.

TCRdb ran MiXCR on the multiplex PCR reads and lists one entry per CDR3 protein. The table lists 45,000 to 65,000 distinct CDR3 sequences, roughly 41% of them singletons. V and J are TRBV30 and TRBJ1-5; no clear D gene. This TCR was sampled from a female donor with breast cancer. Some clones in this sample may be carry-over from other donors' samples. The specimen sequenced was breast tumor tissue. The CDR3 sequence: CAWSTQANSNQPQHF. Written as DNA, the CDR3 is TGTGCCTGGAGTACCCAGGCTAATAGCAATCAGCCCCAGCATTTT. The full variable domain, with the rest looked up from reference TRBV30 and TRBJ1-5, is SQTIHQWPATLVQPVGSPLSLECTVEGTSNPNLYWYRQAAGRGLQLLFYSVGIGQISSEVPQNLSASRPQDRQFILSSKKLLLSDSGFYLCAWSTQANSNQPQHFGDGTRLSIL.